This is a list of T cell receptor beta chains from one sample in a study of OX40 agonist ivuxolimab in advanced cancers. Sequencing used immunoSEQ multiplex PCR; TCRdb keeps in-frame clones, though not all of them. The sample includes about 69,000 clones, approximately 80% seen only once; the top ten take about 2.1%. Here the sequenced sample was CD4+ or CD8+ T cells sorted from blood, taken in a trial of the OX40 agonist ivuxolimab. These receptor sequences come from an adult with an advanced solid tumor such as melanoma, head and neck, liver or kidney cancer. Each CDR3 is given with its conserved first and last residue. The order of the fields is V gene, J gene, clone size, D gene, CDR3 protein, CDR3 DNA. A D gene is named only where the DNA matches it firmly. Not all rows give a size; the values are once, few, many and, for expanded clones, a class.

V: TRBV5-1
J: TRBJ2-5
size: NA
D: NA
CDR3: CASSNHRDLETQYF
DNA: TGCGCCAGCAGCAACCACCGGGACCTAGAGACCCAGTACTTC

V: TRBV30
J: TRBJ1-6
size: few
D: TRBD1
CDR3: CAWSLEDRGNSPLHF
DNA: TGTGCCTGGAGTTTAGAGGACAGGGGAAATTCACCCCTCCACTTT

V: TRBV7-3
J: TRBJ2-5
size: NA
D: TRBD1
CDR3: CASSRTGGRVETQYF
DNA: TGTGCCAGCAGTCGGACAGGGGGCCGAGTCGAGACCCAGTACTTC

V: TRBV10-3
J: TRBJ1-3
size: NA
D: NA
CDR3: CAISEGRALVGTIYF
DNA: TGTGCCATCAGTGAGGGACGGGCTTTAGTCGGCACCATATATTTT

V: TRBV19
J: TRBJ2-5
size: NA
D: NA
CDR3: CASSISGLPQETQYF
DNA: TGTGCCAGTAGTATTTCAGGACTCCCTCAAGAGACCCAGTACTTC

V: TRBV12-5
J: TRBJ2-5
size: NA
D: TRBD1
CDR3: CASGFDRGETQYF
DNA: TGTGCTAGTGGCTTCGACAGGGGAGAGACCCAGTACTTC

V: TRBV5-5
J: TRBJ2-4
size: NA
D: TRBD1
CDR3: CASSLVLGQAYQAKNIQYF
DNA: TGTGCCAGCAGCTTGGTGTTGGGACAGGCATACCAAGCCAAAAACATTCAGTACTTC

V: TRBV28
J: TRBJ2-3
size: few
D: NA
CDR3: CASIVSPHTDTQYF
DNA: TGTGCCAGCATCGTTTCCCCCCACACGGATACGCAGTATTTT

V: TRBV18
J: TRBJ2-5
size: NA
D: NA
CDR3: CASSRGHQETQYF
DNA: TGTGCCAGCTCGCGGGGCCACCAAGAGACCCAGTACTTC

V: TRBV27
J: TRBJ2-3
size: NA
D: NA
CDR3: CASSHQGLSTDTQYF
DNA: TGTGCCAGCAGTCACCAGGGACTTAGCACAGATACGCAGTATTTT